The 14 T cell receptor beta chains in this list originate from one sample, sequenced in a study of cytomegalovirus exposure and HLA in healthy donors. This PCR relied on a set of 60 Vbeta primers and 13 Jbeta primers. Profiling relied on immunoSEQ multiplex PCR, and the TCRdb table lists in-frame clones only, not all of them. Of about 60,000 clones in the sample, approximately 89% were seen once. Sequenced material: PBMCs. The receptors were sampled from a man younger than 30 in good health and CMV-seronegative.

The chain recombines TRBV19 with TRBJ1-1; 8 bases line up with TRBD1. Per germline, CDR1 LNHDA and CDR2 SQIVND (reference sequence). The CDR3 covers 12 residues. The junction had 3 bases not matched to a gene; V was cut back by 9 bases and J by 3 bases. The CDR3 here is CASLDRDTEAFF. As DNA, the CDR3 is TGTGCCAGCCTGGACAGGGACACTGAAGCTTTCTTT.

The V call is TRBV7-3, the J call TRBJ1-1; D not resolved. Germline V gene lookup returns CDR1 SGHTA and CDR2 FQGTGA. Deletions cut 2 bases from V and 5 bases from J, with 12 bases between. The CDR3 sequence is 14 residues long. In DNA form, the CDR3 reads TGTGCCAGCAGCTTAGGGCCCGGCGGGACTGAAGCTTTCTTT. Amino acids: CASSLGPGGTEAFF.

In this sample, this clone turned up once. The gene calls are TRBV13 and TRBJ2-5, with TRBD2 matching 8 bases. Germline V gene data show CDR1 as PRHDT and CDR2 as FYEKMQ (reference sequence). V trimming: 5 bases; J trimming: 5 bases; junction bases outside the gene matches: 4. The CDR3 is 13 amino acids. In DNA form, the CDR3 reads TGTGCCAGCAGCCTTAGCGGGGAGGAGACCCAGTACTTC. Translating gives CASSLSGEETQYF. Together with reference TRBV13 and TRBJ2-5, the CDR3 gives the full variable domain: AAGVIQSPRHLIKEKRETATLKCYPIPRHDTVYWYQQGPGQDPQFLISFYEKMQSDKGSIPDRFSAQQFSDYHSELNMSSLELGDSALYFCASSLSGEETQYFGPGTRLLVL.

V is TRBV5-6 and J is TRBJ1-6; D uncertain. The CDR3 totals 16 residues. Trimming shortened V by 2 bases and J by 9 bases, and 18 bases separated the two germline ends. Germline-derived CDR1 and CDR2 are SGHDT and YYEEEE. The CDR3 DNA reads as TGTGCCAGCAGCTTCTGGGGAGGGTATAGTAGTTCACCCCTCCACTTT. This sequence encodes CASSFWGGYSSSPLHF. The variable domain in full, with the rest retrieved from reference TRBV5-6 and TRBJ1-6, is DAGVTQSPTHLIKTRGQQVTLRCSPKSGHDTVSWYQQALGQGPQFIFQYYEEEERQRGNFPDRFSGHQFPNYSSELNVNALLLGDSALYLCASSFWGGYSSSPLHFGNGTRLTVT.

This chain connects TRBV27 to TRBJ1-2; D perhaps matches TRBD1 (5 bases). The CDR3 spans 11 residues. Deletions cut 8 bases from V and 4 bases from J, with 8 bases between. Germline V lookup: CDR1 MNHEY, CDR2 SMNVEV (reference sequence). The CDR3 sequence: CASRTFYGYTF. As DNA, the CDR3 is TGTGCCAGCCGGACATTCTATGGCTACACCTTC.

This chain connects TRBV9 to TRBJ2-5; D possibly corresponds to TRBD1 (6 bases). V was cut by 4 bases and J by 1 base, with 8 bases left in between. The germline V gene encodes CDR1 SGDLS and CDR2 YYNGEE. The CDR3 sequence is 13 residues long. The CDR3 here is CASSPDSQETQYF. CDR3 nucleotide sequence: TGTGCCAGCAGCCCGGACAGCCAAGAGACCCAGTACTTC.

The CDR3 spells CASTRVDNSPLHF. The CDR3 DNA reads as TGTGCCAGCACTCGGGTCGATAATTCACCCCTCCACTTT. This sequence joins TRBV2 and TRBJ1-6; D gene uncertain. The CDR3 has 13 residues. Per the germline V gene, CDR1 is SNHLY and CDR2 is FYNNEI. Trimming stripped 7 bases from V and 5 bases from J, with 9 bases between.

The chain has TRBV6-5 and TRBJ2-1; 8 positions match TRBD2. The CDR3 covers 14 residues. The germline CDR1 and CDR2 sequences are MNHEY and SVGAGI. J lost 15 bases, V lost 6 bases, and 16 bases had no gene match. Here the CDR3 DNA reads TGTGCCAGCAGGGCGCGGGGGGCCCTAGACCAGGGGTTCTTC. It translates to CASRARGALDQGFF.

This clone came up once. The chain uses TRBV30 and TRBJ2-2; TRBD1 is a possible D gene (6 bases). This CDR3 is built from 16 residues. V was shortened by 0 bases and J by 1 base, with 12 bases between the two germline ends. Germline V gives CDR1 GTSNPN, CDR2 SVGIG (reference sequence). Here the CDR3 reads CAWSVRGTMNTGELFF. CDR3 nucleotides: TGTGCCTGGAGTGTACGAGGGACAATGAACACCGGGGAGCTGTTTTTT. The entire variable domain, with the rest obtained from reference TRBV30 and TRBJ2-2, is as follows: SQTIHQWPATLVQPVGSPLSLECTVEGTSNPNLYWYRQAAGRGLQLLFYSVGIGQISSEVPQNLSASRPQDRQFILSSKKLLLSDSGFYLCAWSVRGTMNTGELFFGEGSRLTVL.

This clone has only one observation. The chain combines TRBV10-3 with TRBJ2-1, with TRBD2 identical over 7 bases. Germline trimming cut 7 bases from V and 4 bases from J; bases unmatched to any gene: 10. Germline V CDR1 and CDR2: ENHRY, SYGVKD. The CDR3 is 15 residues long. The CDR3 DNA is TGTGCCATCATGGGGTGGGAGGGGCGTTACAATGAGCAGTTCTTC. Its translation: CAIMGWEGRYNEQFF.

The CDR3 region is CASSLLTGELFF. The CDR3 nucleotides read TGTGCCAGCAGCCTCCTTACCGGGGAGCTGTTTTTT. V and J are TRBV28 and TRBJ2-2; D gene ambiguous. CDR1 is MDHEN and CDR2 is SYDVKM in the germline V gene. With 6 bases removed from V and 5 bases from J, the gap between germline ends came to 7 bases. The CDR3 is 12 amino acids.

The chain uses TRBV6-4 and TRBJ2-2; the D gene is possibly TRBD1 (5 bases). Germline V gene lookup returns CDR1 MRHNA and CDR2 SNTAGT. The CDR3 is made up of 15 amino acids. Trimming left V 3 bases short and J 0 bases short, with 8 bases between. Written as DNA, the CDR3 is TGTGCCAGCAGTGAGCAGACAGCGAACACCGGGGAGCTGTTTTTT. Amino acids: CASSEQTANTGELFF.

The gene calls are TRBV11-3 and TRBJ1-4, with D possibly matching TRBD1 (5 bases). This CDR3 has 16 amino acids. Germline values: CDR1 SGHNT, CDR2 YENEEA. With 4 bases removed from V and 8 bases from J, the gap between germline ends came to 20 bases. The CDR3 is CASSSPYGPGEEKLFF. CDR3 DNA sequence: TGTGCCAGCAGCTCTCCTTATGGCCCGGGGGAAGAAAAACTGTTTTTT. Looking up the rest from reference TRBV11-3 and TRBJ1-4 gives the full variable domain: EAGVVQSPRYKIIEKKQPVAFWCNPISGHNTLYWYLQNLGQGPELLIRYENEEAVDDSQLPKDRFSAERLKGVDSTLKIQPAELGDSAVYLCASSSPYGPGEEKLFFGSGTQLSVL.

This clone was observed once. CDR3 protein: CASSPLAGAPSSYEQYF. CDR3 in DNA: TGTGCCAGCAGCCCGCTAGCGGGGGCGCCTTCTTCCTACGAGCAGTACTTC. This chain joins TRBV5-4 and TRBJ2-7; 10 bases fit TRBD2. The CDR3 extends over 17 amino acids. Trimming at V came to 4 bases and at J to 1 base, leaving 11 bases not matched to a gene. Germline CDR1 reads SGHNT; CDR2 reads YYREEE (reference sequence).